In this sample, the clone carrying this T cell receptor beta chain turned up many times. Its specificity is unknown. The sample is drawn from a study of response to subunit inactivated influenza vaccine. In germline, CDR1 is DFQATT, CDR2 SNEGSKA (reference sequence). The CDR3 totals 16 residues. The V end lost 0 bases, the J end lost 6 bases, and 18 bases lay between the germline ends. General study findings and limits: Each seasonal influenza vaccination, the authors suggested, recruits few new T cells.

TCRdb used MiXCR to reprocess the RT-PCR reads, holding one entry per CDR3 protein. The sample has hundreds of thousands of distinct CDR3 sequences; 7.5% to 8.5% are singletons. Here the sequenced sample was PBMCs from blood, taken less than 30 months after vaccination. The sequence was obtained from a man between 50 and 75 years old who received an inactivated influenza vaccine. V usage is TRBV20-1 and J usage is TRBJ1-5, with a weak D call TRBD1 (5 bases). Here the CDR3 DNA reads TGCAGTGCTAGAGATTGGCCGGGGACTCCTACTCAGCCCCAGCATTTT. Amino acid sequence: CSARDWPGTPTQPQHF.